The present TCR beta chain was sequenced within a study of blood T cell repertoires in COVID-19. Turning to the study itself: Acute-phase and convalescent COVID-19 samples originated in the United States, Italy and Spain. T cells, B-cell-depleted T cells, or PBMCs provided the cDNA or gDNA that served as material.

The trim removed 4 bases at V and 4 bases at J, leaving 26 bases unmatched. This CDR3 is built from 21 residues. Original analysis: It was from reference gene primer amplification that nucleated cell counts were estimated. Sequencing was performed with immunoSEQ multiplex PCR; in TCRdb, only in-frame clones are kept and a portion is missing. V and J calls and clone size are copied from that table; D and trimming were computed from the DNA. The profile shows about 230,000 clones, 80% to 85% of them singletons. The V call is TRBV5-3, the J call TRBJ1-3; 7 bases are shared with TRBD1. TRBV5-3 is labeled an ORF, and its function is uncertain. Sequencing used peripheral blood. The source of this sequence is a middle-aged man with acute or convalescent COVID-19. The CDR3 sequence is CARSLTIKMDRFRLLGNTIYF. The CDR3 bases are TGTGCCAGAAGCCTTACCATAAAAATGGACAGGTTCCGACTGCTCGGAAACACCATATATTTT.